Below are 23 T cell receptor beta chains sequenced from a single sample in a study of beta chain features in type 1 diabetes. Every bit of the isolated RNA underwent reverse transcription, so sequencing read expressed TCRB transcripts. The assay was immunoSEQ multiplex PCR, and TCRdb's table has in-frame clones only and misses some. This table has over 40,000 clones, roughly 49% appearing once. The sample was Tregs from blood. These TCRs come from a young woman in good health.

V gene TRBV6-5 combines with J gene TRBJ2-1; tentatively, D is TRBD1 (5 bases). This CDR3 contains 13 residues. CDR1 is MNHEY and CDR2 is SVGAGI in the germline V gene. V was shortened by 7 bases and J by 6 bases, with 13 bases between the two germline ends. The CDR3 DNA follows: TGTGCCAGCACCCTCGCAGGGCGCAATGAGCAGTTCTTC. It translates to CASTLAGRNEQFF.

The rearrangement links TRBV10-1 to TRBJ2-1; the match to TRBD2 covers 12 bases. J lost 9 bases, V lost 0 bases, and 6 bases had no gene match. Germline assignment: CDR1 WNHNN and CDR2 SYGVQD (reference sequence). The CDR3 length is 16 residues. The CDR3 DNA reads as TGCGCCAGCAGTGAGTCGACTAGCGGGAGTTGGTCTGAGCAGTTCTTC. Amino acid sequence: CASSESTSGSWSEQFF.

The gene calls are TRBV25-1 and TRBJ2-7; tentatively, D is TRBD1 (6 bases). Germline V gene sequence: CDR1 MGHDK, CDR2 SYGVNS. This CDR3 region has 13 residues. The ends were cut back, 6 bases at V and 3 bases at J, with 12 bases in the middle. The chain's CDR3 is CASRSTGYYEQYF. The CDR3 DNA reads TGTGCCAGCAGATCGACAGGCTACTACGAGCAGTACTTC.

This chain links TRBV19 with TRBJ2-6; 8 bases are a match to TRBD1. Losses at the gene ends were 2 bases for V and 2 bases for J; bases not matched to a gene: 8. Per the germline V gene, CDR1 is LNHDA and CDR2 is SQIVND (reference sequence). This CDR3 has 18 amino acids. DNA of the CDR3: TGTGCCAGTAGTATATGGCAGGGGGCGTTTGCTGGGGCCAACGTCCTGACTTTC. It is translated as CASSIWQGAFAGANVLTF.

The J gene is TRBJ1-1, the V gene TRBV18; D may be TRBD1 (5 bases). The CDR3 spans 14 residues. Germline V lookup: CDR1 KGHSH, CDR2 LQKENI. V was trimmed by 2 bases and J by 1 base, leaving 8 bases between them. CDR3 region: CASSPTGWNTEAFF. CDR3 coding DNA: TGTGCCAGCTCACCAACAGGCTGGAACACTGAAGCTTTCTTT. The complete variable domain, with remaining parts taken from reference TRBV18 and TRBJ1-1, reads NAGVMQNPRHLVRRRGQEARLRCSPMKGHSHVYWYRQLPEEGLKFMVYLQKENIIDESGMPKERFSAEFPKEGPSILRIQQVVRGDSAAYFCASSPTGWNTEAFFGQGTRLTVV.

The genes are TRBV4-3 and TRBJ2-7; TRBD2 matches 7 bases. The germline CDR1 and CDR2 sequences are LGHNA and YSLEER. The CDR3 covers 17 residues. With 4 bases clipped from V and 4 bases from J, the junction kept 16 bases outside the gene matches. The CDR3 here is CASSRARIVGGPYEQYF. In DNA form, the CDR3 reads TGCGCCAGCAGCCGAGCCCGCATAGTGGGAGGGCCGTACGAGCAGTACTTC.

The genes are TRBV11-2 and TRBJ2-7, with 9 bases fitting TRBD1. This CDR3 spans 16 amino acids. Trimming removed 2 bases from V and 5 bases from J; junction bases left unmatched: 10. Germline V gene sequence: CDR1 SGHAT, CDR2 FQNNGV. The CDR3 nucleotides are TGTGCCAGCAGCTTACTGACAGGGGGTCTGGCAAACGAGCAGTACTTC. Encoded protein: CASSLLTGGLANEQYF. The full variable domain, with the rest looked up from reference TRBV11-2 and TRBJ2-7, is EAGVAQSPRYKIIEKRQSVAFWCNPISGHATLYWYQQILGQGPKLLIQFQNNGVVDDSQLPKDRFSAERLKGVDSTLKIQPAKLEDSAVYLCASSLLTGGLANEQYFGPGTRLTVT.

J is TRBJ2-3 and V is TRBV7-2; possible D gene TRBD2, 5 bases. Trimming removed 5 bases at V and 2 bases at J, with 17 bases between. This CDR3 contains 16 residues. Per the germline V gene, CDR1 is SGHTA and CDR2 is FQGNSA. This chain's CDR3 is CASSARGFLFTDTQYF. CDR3 sequence (DNA): TGTGCCAGCAGCGCTCGGGGTTTTCTTTTCACAGATACGCAGTATTTT. The full variable domain, its missing parts supplied by reference TRBV7-2 and TRBJ2-3, is GAGVSQSPSNKVTEKGKDVELRCDPISGHTALYWYRQSLGQGLEFLIYFQGNSAPDKSGLPSDRFSAERTGGSVSTLTIQRTQQEDSAVYLCASSARGFLFTDTQYFGPGTRLTVL.

This clone came up a few times. The chain recombines TRBV5-1 with TRBJ2-3; no clear D gene. Germline V gene data show CDR1 as SGHRS and CDR2 as YFSETQ. V lost 4 bases to trimming and J lost 4 bases, with 10 bases between them. The CDR3 covers 13 residues. CDR3 DNA: TGCGCCAGCAGCCCCCCAGGCTCAGATACGCAGTATTTT. Translated: CASSPPGSDTQYF.

The rearrangement links TRBV5-1 to TRBJ2-7; D not resolved. Germline values: CDR1 SGHRS, CDR2 YFSETQ. Trimming shortened V by 4 bases and J by 2 bases, and 10 bases separated the two germline ends. The CDR3 extends over 13 amino acids. This chain's CDR3 is CASSRESTYEQYF. As DNA, the CDR3 is TGCGCCAGCAGCCGAGAATCCACCTACGAGCAGTACTTC.

CDR3 sequence: CASSLGFQMGNQPQHF. DNA of the CDR3: TGTGCCAGCAGCTTAGGGTTTCAGATGGGCAATCAGCCCCAGCATTTT. This chain links TRBV7-9 with TRBJ1-5; D is unclear. V shed 1 base and J shed 2 bases, with 12 bases lying between them. The CDR3 totals 16 residues. Germline CDR1 reads SEHNR; CDR2 reads FQNEAQ (reference sequence).

V usage is TRBV7-6 and J usage is TRBJ2-7, with D perhaps matching TRBD1 (7 bases). Germline V gene lookup returns CDR1 SGHVS and CDR2 FNYEAQ. The CDR3 covers 16 residues. Trimming took off 1 base at V and 0 bases at J, with 13 bases between the two ends. The DNA of the CDR3 is TGTGCCAGCAGCTTAGAGGGCAGGGGGGCCTCCTACGAGCAGTACTTC. Translation gives CASSLEGRGASYEQYF.

V usage is TRBV6-6 and J usage is TRBJ1-5; D is unresolved. The CDR3 has 16 amino acids. Trimming took 6 bases from V and 1 from J, leaving 16 bases between them. CDR1 is MNHNY and CDR2 is SVGAGI in the germline V gene (reference sequence). CDR3 in amino acids: CASRDGKGLSNQPQHF. CDR3 DNA sequence: TGTGCCAGCAGGGACGGGAAAGGGTTAAGCAATCAGCCCCAGCATTTT.

The chain uses TRBV7-6 and TRBJ2-1; TRBD2 might be the D (5 bases). The CDR3 is 15 residues long. Germline-derived CDR1 and CDR2 are SGHVS and FNYEAQ. V dropped 3 bases and J dropped 7 bases, with 16 bases sitting between them. This CDR3 reads CASSFAGSRGNEQFF. CDR3 bases: TGTGCCAGCAGCTTTGCCGGGTCTAGAGGGAATGAGCAGTTCTTC.

The rearrangement links TRBV27 to TRBJ1-5; TRBD1 is a possible D gene (5 bases). The CDR3 has 13 amino acids. Trimming removed 5 bases from V and 5 bases from J, with 10 bases in between. In germline, CDR1 is MNHEY, CDR2 SMNVEV (reference sequence). The DNA for the CDR3 is TGTGCCAGCAGTCGACAGCGGGATCAGCCCCAGCATTTT. This encodes CASSRQRDQPQHF.

A few counts support this clone. The chain combines TRBV19 with TRBJ1-1; D gene unclear. The CDR3 totals 13 residues. The germline V and J ends were trimmed by 3 bases and 1 base, with 6 bases remaining between them. Looked up from germline, CDR1 is LNHDA and CDR2 is SQIVND (reference sequence). This CDR3 reads CASSIRENTEAFF. In nucleotides, the CDR3 is TGTGCCAGTAGTATCCGGGAGAACACTGAAGCTTTCTTT.

This clone was observed a few times. The V call is TRBV30, the J call TRBJ2-7, with D possibly TRBD2 on 5 matching bases. V was shortened by 4 bases and J by 6 bases, with 16 bases between the two germline ends. Germline CDR1 and CDR2: GTSNPN and SVGIG (reference sequence). This CDR3 has 13 residues. The CDR3 loop reads CAWKTMLAGEQYF. CDR3 DNA sequence: TGTGCCTGGAAGACTATGCTCGCGGGCGAGCAGTACTTC.

V gene TRBV5-1 combines with J gene TRBJ1-3, with a tentative D call TRBD1 (6 bases). CDR1 and CDR2 from the germline V gene are SGHRS and YFSETQ. The CDR3 spans 17 residues. The germline V and J ends were trimmed by 0 bases and 4 bases, with 17 bases remaining between them. The CDR3 reads CASSLGLRVQGGNTIYF. Written as DNA, the CDR3 is TGCGCCAGCAGCTTGGGACTAAGGGTACAGGGCGGAAACACCATATATTTT.

This clone was picked up a small number of times. J is TRBJ2-1 and V is TRBV4-2; 7 nucleotides agree with TRBD1. This CDR3 contains 15 residues. From germline, CDR1 is LGHNA and CDR2 YNFKEQ. The V and J ends lost 3 bases and 2 bases, in that order; junction bases with no gene match: 4. The CDR3, as DNA: TGTGCCAGCAGCCACACCGGGACAGCCTACAATGAGCAGTTCTTC. The encoded protein is CASSHTGTAYNEQFF.

The chain employs TRBV6-5 and TRBJ2-3; D gene unclear. This CDR3 spans 14 amino acids. Trimming removed 5 bases from V and 3 bases from J, with 12 bases in between. Germline CDR1 and CDR2: MNHEY and SVGAGI. CDR3 coding DNA: TGTGCCAGCAGTCCCCGTCGGTTGACAGATACGCAGTATTTT. Translated: CASSPRRLTDTQYF.

The V gene is TRBV2, the J gene TRBJ2-5; D remains ambiguous. The J call may not be correct, given that the DNA end is closer to TRBJ2-7. The germline gives CDR1 SNHLY, CDR2 FYNNEI. The CDR3 runs 12 residues. The CDR3 nucleotides are TGTGCCAGCAGTCTTTTGAGTAACGAGCAGTACTTC. The encoded protein is CASSLLSNEQYF.

The rearrangement joins TRBV7-2 to TRBJ2-7, with D tentatively TRBD2 (5 bases). CDR1 and CDR2 from the germline V gene are SGHTA and FQGNSA. The V gene lost 0 bases and the J gene lost 4 bases, with 22 bases spanning the gap. The CDR3 is 18 amino acids. The CDR3 here is CASSLAGRRGQASYEQYF. The CDR3 nucleotides read TGTGCCAGCAGCTTAGCGGGAAGACGGGGTCAGGCGTCGTACGAGCAGTACTTC.

V gene TRBV4-2 combines with J gene TRBJ2-1; 8 bases map to TRBD2. CDR3 length equals 17 residues. The V segment lost 0 bases and the J segment 4 bases; nucleotides outside the gene matches: 8. The germline CDR1 and CDR2 sequences are LGHNA and YNFKEQ. The CDR3 bases are TGTGCCAGCAGCCAAGAATCTTTAGCGGGGAAATACAATGAGCAGTTCTTC. It yields the protein CASSQESLAGKYNEQFF.